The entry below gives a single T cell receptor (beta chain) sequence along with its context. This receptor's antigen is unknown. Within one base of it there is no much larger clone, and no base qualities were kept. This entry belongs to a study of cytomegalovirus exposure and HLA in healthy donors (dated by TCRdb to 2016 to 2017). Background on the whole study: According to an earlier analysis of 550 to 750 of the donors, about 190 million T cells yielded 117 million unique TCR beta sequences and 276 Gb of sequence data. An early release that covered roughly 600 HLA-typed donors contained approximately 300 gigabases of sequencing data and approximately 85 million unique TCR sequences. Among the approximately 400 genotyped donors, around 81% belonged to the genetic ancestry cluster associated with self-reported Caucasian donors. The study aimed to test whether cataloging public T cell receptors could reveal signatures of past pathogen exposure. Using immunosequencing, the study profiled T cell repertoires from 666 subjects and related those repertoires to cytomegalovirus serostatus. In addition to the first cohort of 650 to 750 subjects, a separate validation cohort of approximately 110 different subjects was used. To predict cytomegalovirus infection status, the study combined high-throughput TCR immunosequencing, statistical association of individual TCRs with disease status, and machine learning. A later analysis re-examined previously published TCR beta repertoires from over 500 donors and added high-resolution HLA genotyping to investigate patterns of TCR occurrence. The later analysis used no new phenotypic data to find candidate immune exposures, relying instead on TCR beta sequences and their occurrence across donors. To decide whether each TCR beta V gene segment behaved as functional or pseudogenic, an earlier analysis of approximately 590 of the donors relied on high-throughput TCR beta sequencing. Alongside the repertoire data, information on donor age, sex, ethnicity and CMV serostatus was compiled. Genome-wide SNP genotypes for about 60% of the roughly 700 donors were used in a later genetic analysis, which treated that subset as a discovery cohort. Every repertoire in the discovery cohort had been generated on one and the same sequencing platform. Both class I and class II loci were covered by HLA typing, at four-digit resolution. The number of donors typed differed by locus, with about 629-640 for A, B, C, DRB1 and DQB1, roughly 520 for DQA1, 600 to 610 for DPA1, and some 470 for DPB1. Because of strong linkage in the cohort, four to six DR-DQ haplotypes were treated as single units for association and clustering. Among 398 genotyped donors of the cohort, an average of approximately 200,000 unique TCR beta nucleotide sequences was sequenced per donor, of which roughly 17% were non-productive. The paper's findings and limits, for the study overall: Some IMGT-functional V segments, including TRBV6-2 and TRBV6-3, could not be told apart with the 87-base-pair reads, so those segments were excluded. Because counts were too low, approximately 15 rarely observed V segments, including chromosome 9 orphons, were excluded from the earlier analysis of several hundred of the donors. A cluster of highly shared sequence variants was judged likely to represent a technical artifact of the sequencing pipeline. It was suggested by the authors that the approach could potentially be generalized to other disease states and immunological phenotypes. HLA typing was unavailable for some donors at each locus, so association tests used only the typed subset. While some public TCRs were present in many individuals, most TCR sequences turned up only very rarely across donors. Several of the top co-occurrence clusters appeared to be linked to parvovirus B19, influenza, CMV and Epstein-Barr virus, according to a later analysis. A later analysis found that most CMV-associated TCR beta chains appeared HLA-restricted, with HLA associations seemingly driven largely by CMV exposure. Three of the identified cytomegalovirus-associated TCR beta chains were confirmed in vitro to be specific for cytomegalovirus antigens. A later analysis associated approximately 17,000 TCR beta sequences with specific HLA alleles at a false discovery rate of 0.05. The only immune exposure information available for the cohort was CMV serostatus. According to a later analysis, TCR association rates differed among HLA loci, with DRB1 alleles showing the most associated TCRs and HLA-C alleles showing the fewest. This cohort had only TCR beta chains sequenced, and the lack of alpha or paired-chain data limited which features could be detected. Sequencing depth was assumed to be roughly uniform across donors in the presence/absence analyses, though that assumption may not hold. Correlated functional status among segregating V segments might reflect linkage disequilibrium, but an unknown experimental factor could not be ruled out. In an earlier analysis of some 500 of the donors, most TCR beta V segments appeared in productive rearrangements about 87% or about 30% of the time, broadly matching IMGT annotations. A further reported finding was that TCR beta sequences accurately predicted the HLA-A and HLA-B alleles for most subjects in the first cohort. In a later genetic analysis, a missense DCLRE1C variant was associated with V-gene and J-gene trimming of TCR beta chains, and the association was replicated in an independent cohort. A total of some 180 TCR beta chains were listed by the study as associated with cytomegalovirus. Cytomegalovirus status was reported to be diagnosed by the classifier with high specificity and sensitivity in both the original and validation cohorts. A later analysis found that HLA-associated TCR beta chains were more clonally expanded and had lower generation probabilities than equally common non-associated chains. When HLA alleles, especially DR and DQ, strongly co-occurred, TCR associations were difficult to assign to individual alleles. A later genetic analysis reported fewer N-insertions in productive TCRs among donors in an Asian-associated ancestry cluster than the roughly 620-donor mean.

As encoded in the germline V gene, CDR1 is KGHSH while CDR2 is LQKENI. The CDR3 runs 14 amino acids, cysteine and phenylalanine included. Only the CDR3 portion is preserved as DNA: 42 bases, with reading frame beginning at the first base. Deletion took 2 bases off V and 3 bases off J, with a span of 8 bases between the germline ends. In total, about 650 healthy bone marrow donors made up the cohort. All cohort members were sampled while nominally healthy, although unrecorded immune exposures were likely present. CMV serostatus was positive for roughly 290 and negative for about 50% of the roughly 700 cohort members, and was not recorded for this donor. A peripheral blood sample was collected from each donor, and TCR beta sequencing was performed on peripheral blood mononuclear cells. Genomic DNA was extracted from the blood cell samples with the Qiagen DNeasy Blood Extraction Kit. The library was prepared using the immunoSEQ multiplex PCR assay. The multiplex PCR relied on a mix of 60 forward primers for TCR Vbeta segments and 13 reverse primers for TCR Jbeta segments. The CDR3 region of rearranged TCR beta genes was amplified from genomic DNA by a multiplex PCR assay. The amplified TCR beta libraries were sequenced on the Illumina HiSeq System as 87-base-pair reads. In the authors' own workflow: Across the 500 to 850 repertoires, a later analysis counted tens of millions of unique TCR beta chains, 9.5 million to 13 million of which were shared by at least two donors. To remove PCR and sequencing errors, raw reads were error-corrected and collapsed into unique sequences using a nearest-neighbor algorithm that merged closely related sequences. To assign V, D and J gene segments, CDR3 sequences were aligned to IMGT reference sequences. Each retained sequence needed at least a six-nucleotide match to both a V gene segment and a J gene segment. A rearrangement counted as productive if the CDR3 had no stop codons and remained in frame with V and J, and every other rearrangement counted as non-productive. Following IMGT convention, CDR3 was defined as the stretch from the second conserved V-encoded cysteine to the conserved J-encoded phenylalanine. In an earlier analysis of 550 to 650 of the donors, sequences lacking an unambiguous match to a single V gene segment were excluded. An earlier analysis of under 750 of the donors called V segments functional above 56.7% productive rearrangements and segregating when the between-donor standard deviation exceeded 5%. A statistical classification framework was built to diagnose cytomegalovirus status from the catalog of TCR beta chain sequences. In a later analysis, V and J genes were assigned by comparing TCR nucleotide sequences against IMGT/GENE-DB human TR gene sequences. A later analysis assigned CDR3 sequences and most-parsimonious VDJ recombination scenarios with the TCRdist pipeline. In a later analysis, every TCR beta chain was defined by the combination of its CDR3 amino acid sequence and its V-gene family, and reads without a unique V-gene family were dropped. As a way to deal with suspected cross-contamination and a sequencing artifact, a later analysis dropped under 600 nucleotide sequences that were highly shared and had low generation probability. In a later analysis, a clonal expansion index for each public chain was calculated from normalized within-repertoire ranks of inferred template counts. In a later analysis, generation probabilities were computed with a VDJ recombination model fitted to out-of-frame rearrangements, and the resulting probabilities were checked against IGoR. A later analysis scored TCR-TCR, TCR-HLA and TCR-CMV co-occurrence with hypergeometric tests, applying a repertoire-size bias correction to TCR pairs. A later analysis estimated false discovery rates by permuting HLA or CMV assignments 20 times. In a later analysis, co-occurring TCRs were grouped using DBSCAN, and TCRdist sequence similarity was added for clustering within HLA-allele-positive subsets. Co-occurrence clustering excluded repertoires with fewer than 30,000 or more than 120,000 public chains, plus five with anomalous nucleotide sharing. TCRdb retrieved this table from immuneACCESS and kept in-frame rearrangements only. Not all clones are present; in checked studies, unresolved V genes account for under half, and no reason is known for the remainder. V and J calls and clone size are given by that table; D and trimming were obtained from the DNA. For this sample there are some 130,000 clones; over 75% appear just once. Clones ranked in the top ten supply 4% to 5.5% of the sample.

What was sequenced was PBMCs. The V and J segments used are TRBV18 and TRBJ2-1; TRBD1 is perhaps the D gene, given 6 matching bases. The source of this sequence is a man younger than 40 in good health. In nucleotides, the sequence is TGTGCCAGCTCACCAGAGGGGGTCTACAATGAGCAGTTCTTC. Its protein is CASSPEGVYNEQFF.